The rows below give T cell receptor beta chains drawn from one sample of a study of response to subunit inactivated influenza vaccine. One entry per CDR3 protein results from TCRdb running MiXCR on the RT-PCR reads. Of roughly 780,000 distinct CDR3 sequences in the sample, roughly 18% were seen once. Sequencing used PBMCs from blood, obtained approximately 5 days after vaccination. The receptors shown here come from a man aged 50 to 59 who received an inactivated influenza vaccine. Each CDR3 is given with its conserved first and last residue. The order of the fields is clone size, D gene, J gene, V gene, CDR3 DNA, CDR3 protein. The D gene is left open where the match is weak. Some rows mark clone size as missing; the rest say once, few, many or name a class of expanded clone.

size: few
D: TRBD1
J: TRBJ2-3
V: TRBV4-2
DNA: TGTGCCAGCAGCCGATCCGGGACAGGGGCAGATACGCAGTATTTT
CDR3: CASSRSGTGADTQYF

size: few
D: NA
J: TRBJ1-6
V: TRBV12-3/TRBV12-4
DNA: TGTGCCAGCGCTTTGATGAATTCACCCCTCCACTTT
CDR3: CASALMNSPLHF

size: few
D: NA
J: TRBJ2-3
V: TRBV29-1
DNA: TGCAGCGTTCGACAGAAGGTGGCAGATACGCAGTATTTT
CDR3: CSVRQKVADTQYF

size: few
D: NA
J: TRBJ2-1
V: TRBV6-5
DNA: TGTGCCAGCAGTTACTCGACCGGGACCTCCTACAATGAGCAGTTCTTC
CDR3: CASSYSTGTSYNEQFF

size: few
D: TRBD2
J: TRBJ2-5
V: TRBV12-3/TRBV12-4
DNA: TGTGCCAGCAGTTTAAGGCCTGAGCGGGAGGCCCTCCAAGAGACCCAGTACTTC
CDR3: CASSLRPEREALQETQYF

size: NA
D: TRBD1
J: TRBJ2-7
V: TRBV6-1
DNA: TGTGCCAGCAGTGAAGTTACGGGACAGGGCTACGAGCAGTACTTC
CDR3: CASSEVTGQGYEQYF

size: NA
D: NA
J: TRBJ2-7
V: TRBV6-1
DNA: TGTGCCAGCAACATCCGGGACTTCGCATCCTACGAGCAGTACTTC
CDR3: CASNIRDFASYEQYF

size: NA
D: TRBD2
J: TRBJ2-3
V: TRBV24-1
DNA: TGTGCCACCAGTGAACCTAGCGGGAGCCGGACAGATACGCAGTATTTT
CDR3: CATSEPSGSRTDTQYF

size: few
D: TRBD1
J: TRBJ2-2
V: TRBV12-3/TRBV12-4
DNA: TGTGCCAGCAGCACGACAGGGGCCGGGGAGCTGTTTTTT
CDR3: CASSTTGAGELFF

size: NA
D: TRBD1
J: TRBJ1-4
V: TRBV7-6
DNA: TGTGCCAGCAGCGTCGGACAGGGCTTGACTGAAAAACTGTTTTTT
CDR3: CASSVGQGLTEKLFF

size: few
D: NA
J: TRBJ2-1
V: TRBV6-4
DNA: TGTGCCAGCAGGGGGGAACAGGTTGGTGAGCAGTTCTTC
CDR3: CASRGEQVGEQFF

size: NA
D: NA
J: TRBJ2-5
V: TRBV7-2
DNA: TGTGCCAGCAGCCTGACTAGGGAACAAGAGACCCAGTACTTC
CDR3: CASSLTREQETQYF

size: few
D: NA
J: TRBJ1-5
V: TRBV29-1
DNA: TGCACCCAAGAAGGTAATCAGCCCCAGCATTTT
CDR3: CTQEGNQPQHF

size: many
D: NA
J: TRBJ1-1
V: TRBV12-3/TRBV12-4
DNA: TGTGCCAGCAGTTTCGACAGGAGGACTAACACTGAAGCTTTCTTT
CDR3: CASSFDRRTNTEAFF

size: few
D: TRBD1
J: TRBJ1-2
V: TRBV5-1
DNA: TGCGCCAGCAGCCCCAGGACAGGGAGCGGCTACACCTTC
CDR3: CASSPRTGSGYTF

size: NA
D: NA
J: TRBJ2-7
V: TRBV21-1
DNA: TGTGCCAGCAGCAAAGATGGGACAGGGATTTCCTACGAGCAGTACTTC
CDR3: CASSKDGTGISYEQYF

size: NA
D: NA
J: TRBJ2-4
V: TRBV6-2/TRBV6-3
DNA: TGTGCCAGCAGTTACTCCTCAGGGGGGAACATTCAGTACTTC
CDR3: CASSYSSGGNIQYF

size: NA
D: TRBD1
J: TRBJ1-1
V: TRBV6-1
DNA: TGTGCCAGCAGTGAATCGAGGGGGCTGGTAGCTTTCTTT
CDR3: CASSESRGLVAFF

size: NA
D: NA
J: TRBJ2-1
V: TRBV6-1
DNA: TGTGCCAGCAGTGCGTTCGGGACACCATACAATGAGCAGTTCTTC
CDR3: CASSAFGTPYNEQFF

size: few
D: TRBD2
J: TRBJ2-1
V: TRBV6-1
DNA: TGTGCCAGCAGTGAATGGGGGGGGGGACACAATGAGCAGTTCTTC
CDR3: CASSEWGGGHNEQFF

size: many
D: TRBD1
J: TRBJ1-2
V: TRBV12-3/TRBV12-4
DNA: TGTGCCAGCATTCGAGACAGGGGCCATGGCTACACCTTC
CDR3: CASIRDRGHGYTF

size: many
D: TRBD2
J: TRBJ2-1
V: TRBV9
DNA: TGTGCCAGCAGCCCCATTTCGGGAGGGCGAGGTAATGAGCAGTTCTTC
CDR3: CASSPISGGRGNEQFF

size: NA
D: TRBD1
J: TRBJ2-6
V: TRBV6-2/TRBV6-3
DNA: TGTGCCAGCAGTTCCAGACAGGGGACAGGGGCCAACGTCCTGACTTTC
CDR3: CASSSRQGTGANVLTF

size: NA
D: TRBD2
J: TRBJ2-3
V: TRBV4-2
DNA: TGTGCCAGCAGCCAAGATGGGCTAGCGGGGGGTATTAGCACAGATACGCAGTATTTT
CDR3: CASSQDGLAGGISTDTQYF

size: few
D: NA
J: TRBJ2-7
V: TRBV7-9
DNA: TGTGCCAGCAGCTTAGAGGGGCGAATACGGGCCTACGAGCAGTACTTC
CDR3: CASSLEGRIRAYEQYF

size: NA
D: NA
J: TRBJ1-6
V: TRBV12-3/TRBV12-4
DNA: TGTGCCAGCAGCTTTGGGTCCTCAGGGTCCTATAATTCACCCCTCCACTTT
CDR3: CASSFGSSGSYNSPLHF

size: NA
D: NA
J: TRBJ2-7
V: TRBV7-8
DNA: TGTGCCAGCAGCTCTCGGGACTTTTCCCCTCCTTACGAGCAGTACTTC
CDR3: CASSSRDFSPPYEQYF

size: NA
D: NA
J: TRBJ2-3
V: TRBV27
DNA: TGTGCCAGCAGAACCCCTGGCGGGCCTAGCACAGATACGCAGTATTTT
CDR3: CASRTPGGPSTDTQYF